This T cell receptor (beta chain) appears in the sequencing data of a study of CXCR3-negative and CXCR3-positive naive CD8 T cells. The libraries of TRB cDNA were prepared using 5' RACE with UMI labels. TCRdb reprocessed the 5' RACE reads and stores each CDR3 protein as one record, lacking DNA. Here the sample table reports some 130,000 distinct CDR3 sequences. The V gene's germline CDR1 is SGHVS and CDR2 FQNEAQ. This CDR3 is 20 amino acids long. The sequence derives from a human donor in good health. Some clones in this sample may be carry-over from other donors' samples. Sequencing was carried out using naive CXCR3- CD8+ T cells from blood. Subset in this sample: CD45RO-CCR7+CD27+CD95- naive CD8+ T cells lacking CXCR3 (TNR3-). The chain uses TRBV7-8 and TRBJ2-3; with no DNA, the TCRdb D assignment of TRBD2 cannot be verified. CDR3 protein: CASSLALSGSGVLFTDTQYF.